Listed here are 30 T cell receptor beta chains from one sample, sequenced in a study of T cell repertoires in aging, cancer and after chemotherapy. A mixed TRB-A/B primer pool amplified rearranged TRB by multiplex touch-down PCR. TCRdb reanalysed the multiplex PCR reads using MiXCR and keeps one entry per CDR3 protein. The data show over a thousand distinct CDR3 sequences, approximately 31% seen once. TCR beta rearrangements were amplified from peripheral blood genomic DNA. The material sequenced was blood. The receptors come from a human donor with a solid tumor.

This clonotype has just a few counts. The V and J genes are TRBV20-1 and TRBJ1-1, with 7 bases matching TRBD1. This CDR3 has 14 amino acids. With V trimmed by 6 bases and J by 1 base, 8 bases remained unmatched. The germline V gene encodes CDR1 DFQATT and CDR2 SNEGSKA (reference sequence). CDR3 bases: TGCAGTGCCTATGATAGACAGGGGAACACTGAAGCTTTCTTT. It codes for CSAYDRQGNTEAFF.

The rearrangement joins TRBV29-1 to TRBJ2-3, with D unclear. The CDR3 length is 13 residues. The V gene lost 4 bases and the J gene lost 2 bases, with 10 bases spanning the gap. Per germline, CDR1 SQVTM and CDR2 ANQGSEA. The CDR3: CSVGQAITDTQYF. The CDR3 coding sequence is TGCAGCGTTGGCCAGGCAATCACAGATACGCAGTATTTT.

Worth noting for this clonotype: This clone may be a read error of a much larger clone one base away. The rearrangement uses TRBV6-5 and TRBJ2-3; 10 nucleotides match TRBD1. CDR1 and CDR2 from the germline V gene are MNHEY and SVGAGI. V dropped 4 bases and J dropped 1; count of bases not matched to a gene: 8. The CDR3 sequence is 17 residues long. CDR3 nucleotides: TGTGCCAGCAGTTCCCACCCGGGACAGGGGCGCACAGATACGCAGTATTTT. Residues: CASSSHPGQGRTDTQYF.

By share, this clonotype ranks as large. The J gene is TRBJ2-7, the V gene TRBV7-2; the D gene is possibly TRBD2 (5 bases). The germline V and J ends were trimmed by 1 base and 1 base, with 8 bases remaining between them. Per the germline V gene, CDR1 is SGHTA and CDR2 is FQGNSA. This CDR3 is 14 amino acids long. CDR3 sequence reads: CASSLDTGSYEQYF. DNA for the CDR3: TGTGCCAGCAGCTTAGACACGGGGTCCTACGAGCAGTACTTC.

This clonotype was seen only a few times. The chain links TRBV24-1 to TRBJ1-5; the match to TRBD1 covers 8 bases. CDR1 is KGHDR, CDR2 SFDVKD, per germline. The CDR3 loop spans 14 amino acids. J lost 2 bases, V lost 9 bases, and 5 bases had no gene match. As DNA, the CDR3 is TGTGCCACCGCCGGACAGGGTGGCAATCAGCCCCAGCATTTT. Protein sequence: CATAGQGGNQPQHF.

Concerning this clonotype: This clone may be a read error of a much larger clone one base away. The rearrangement uses TRBV7-2 and TRBJ2-1; 10 bases map to TRBD1. Germline V gene data show CDR1 as SGHTA and CDR2 as FQGNSA. The CDR3 contains 16 residues. For the CDR3, the DNA is TGTCCCAGCAGCTCAGGGGGGACAGGGGCCCCCAATGAGCAGTTCTTC. It yields the protein CPSSSGGTGAPNEQFF.

The chain recombines TRBV12-3 or TRBV12-4 with TRBJ2-7, with unresolved D. V was trimmed by 4 bases and J by 2 bases, leaving 6 bases between them. The CDR3 has 12 amino acids. CDR3 loop: CASSYGTYEQYF. For the CDR3, the DNA is TGTGCCAGCAGTTATGGCACCTACGAGCAGTACTTC.

This clonotype was counted only a few times. The rearrangement links TRBV7-9 to TRBJ2-7; TRBD2 matches 8 bases. V lost 4 bases and J lost 2; bases outside the gene matches: 4. Germline V gene lookup returns CDR1 SEHNR and CDR2 FQNEAQ (reference sequence). This CDR3 has 14 residues. The CDR3 reads CASSSTSAAYEQYF. The CDR3 DNA follows: TGTGCCAGCAGCTCGACTAGCGCGGCCTACGAGCAGTACTTC.

The chain has TRBV11-2 and TRBJ2-3; TRBD2 matches at 15 bases. Germline CDR1 reads SGHAT; CDR2 reads FQNNGV. The CDR3 is 18 amino acids. Unmatched junction bases numbered 10, after V lost 6 bases and J lost 3 bases. In DNA form, the CDR3 reads TGTGCCAGCAGGGGGTCCGGGACTAGCGGGAGGCTGACAGATACGCAGTATTTT. Encoded protein: CASRGSGTSGRLTDTQYF.

This clonotype was counted between two and nine times. This chain links TRBV6-4 with TRBJ2-1, with TRBD2 matching over 11 bases. CDR3 length: 14 residues. Germline trimming cut 6 bases from V and 7 bases from J; bases unmatched to any gene: 5. The germline gives CDR1 MRHNA, CDR2 SNTAGT. The CDR3, as DNA: TGTGCCAGCAGCCTAGCGGGAGGAGAGAATGAGCAGTTCTTC. It is translated as CASSLAGGENEQFF.

V is TRBV12-3 or TRBV12-4 and J is TRBJ2-2; 12 positions agree with TRBD2. The CDR3 is 16 amino acids. J was trimmed by 8 bases and V by 5 bases; bases with no gene match: 9. The CDR3 DNA follows: TGTGCCAGCAGTCGGACTAGCGGGAATGATAGGGGGGAGCTGTTTTTT. The encoded protein is CASSRTSGNDRGELFF.

Relative to its sample, this clonotype is large. The chain employs TRBV6-1 and TRBJ2-5; 8 positions match TRBD2. V lost 7 bases, J lost 3 bases, and 4 bases stayed unmatched. Germline CDR1 and CDR2: MNHNS and SASEGT. The CDR3 loop spans 13 amino acids. The CDR3 here is CASTLAGKETQYF. Here the CDR3 DNA reads TGTGCCAGCACGTTAGCGGGGAAAGAGACCCAGTACTTC.

This sequence joins TRBV20-1 and TRBJ2-1, with D possibly being TRBD2 (6 bases). Germline V CDR1 and CDR2: DFQATT, SNEGSKA (reference sequence). Trimming stripped 0 bases from V and 4 bases from J, with 16 bases between. The CDR3 totals 16 residues. The CDR3 here is CSARDPRAGTYNEQFF. The CDR3 DNA reads TGCAGTGCTAGAGATCCCCGGGCGGGAACTTACAATGAGCAGTTCTTC.

The chain is built from TRBV24-1 and TRBJ2-3, with D possibly being TRBD1 or TRBD2 (5 bases each). V was trimmed by 2 bases and J by 0 bases, leaving 14 bases between them. The length of the CDR3 is 17 residues. Germline CDR1 is KGHDR and CDR2 is SFDVKD. CDR3 bases: TGTGCCACCAGTGATTCCGGGGACCAGCTTAGCACAGATACGCAGTATTTT. Its protein product is CATSDSGDQLSTDTQYF.

J is TRBJ1-2 and V is TRBV12-3 or TRBV12-4; 8 positions match TRBD1. The J segment lost 5 bases and the V segment lost 5 bases, leaving 7 bases of the junction unmatched. This CDR3 is built from 14 residues. In DNA form, the CDR3 reads TGTGCCAGCAGTCGAGGACAGGGTTTATATGGCTACACCTTC. Translated: CASSRGQGLYGYTF.

This clonotype was seen more than once but under ten times. DNA of the CDR3: TGTGCCAGCAGGCCCAACAGCAAAATTAATGAGCAGTTCTTC. Encoded protein: CASRPNSKINEQFF. The chain joins TRBV6-5 to TRBJ2-1, with D unresolved. The CDR3 sequence is 14 residues long. The germline gives CDR1 MNHEY, CDR2 SVGAGI. Between the trimmed V and J ends, which lost 6 bases and 7 bases, there was a span of 16 bases.

By sample fraction, this clonotype is large (0.1 to 1%). The chain joins TRBV30 to TRBJ2-6, with a possible D match to TRBD1 (5 bases). The CDR3 is made up of 16 amino acids. Germline-derived CDR1 and CDR2 are GTSNPN and SVGIG (reference sequence). The germline V and J ends were trimmed by 5 bases and 0 bases, with 14 bases remaining between them. Written as DNA, the CDR3 is TGTGCCTGGTCCCAGGGTTACAACTCTGGGGCCAACGTCCTGACTTTC. This gives the protein CAWSQGYNSGANVLTF.

The chain is built from TRBV20-1 and TRBJ2-7, with a tentative D call TRBD1 (5 bases). Trimming took 0 bases from V and 6 from J, leaving 12 bases between them. CDR1 is DFQATT, CDR2 SNEGSKA, per germline (reference sequence). CDR3 length equals 13 residues. The CDR3 is CSARDTRGPEQYF. Written as DNA, the CDR3 is TGCAGTGCTAGAGATACAAGGGGCCCCGAGCAGTACTTC.

The CDR3 region is CASRISGHSGNTIYF. As DNA, the CDR3 is TGTGCCAGCAGAATCTCTGGCCACTCTGGAAACACCATATATTTT. The J gene is TRBJ1-3, the V gene TRBV6-5; D is unclear. From germline, CDR1 is MNHEY and CDR2 SVGAGI. V was pared by 6 bases and J by 0 bases, with 12 bases between. This CDR3 comprises 15 residues.

This clonotype was seen a few times. The chain joins TRBV28 to TRBJ1-2, with 7 bases lining up with TRBD1. The CDR3 loop spans 12 amino acids. In germline, CDR1 is MDHEN, CDR2 SYDVKM. V shed 4 bases and J 8 bases; nucleotides not matched to a gene: 4. CDR3 sequence: CASSSQGLGYTF. CDR3 bases: TGTGCCAGCAGTTCACAGGGGCTCGGCTACACCTTC.

This clonotype was counted only a few times. The V and J genes are TRBV20-1 and TRBJ2-1; 9 nucleotides match TRBD1. Unmatched junction bases numbered 12, after V lost 6 bases and J lost 6 bases. The germline gives CDR1 DFQATT, CDR2 SNEGSKA (reference sequence). This CDR3 is built from 15 residues. Written as DNA, the CDR3 is TGCAGTGCGGCACAGGGGGCCAGAATATCCAATGAGCAGTTCTTC. Translation: CSAAQGARISNEQFF.

The chain joins TRBV20-1 to TRBJ2-3; D perhaps matches TRBD1 (5 bases). Trimming removed 5 bases at V and 2 bases at J, with 11 bases between. This CDR3 has 13 amino acids. CDR1 and CDR2 from the germline V gene are DFQATT and SNEGSKA (reference sequence). Here the CDR3 reads CSAPDRPTDTQYF. The CDR3 DNA reads as TGCAGTGCTCCCGACAGACCCACAGATACGCAGTATTTT.

This sequence joins TRBV10-3 and TRBJ1-6; no definite D call. The CDR3 length is 14 residues. Trimming cost V 6 bases and J 6 bases, with 12 bases left between them. In germline, CDR1 is ENHRY, CDR2 SYGVKD. CDR3 in amino acids: CAISRDALNSPLHF. In nucleotides, the CDR3 is TGTGCCATCAGCCGCGATGCGCTTAATTCACCCCTCCACTTT.

V and J are TRBV19 and TRBJ1-6; TRBD1 matches at 10 bases. J was trimmed by 3 bases and V by 9 bases; bases with no gene match: 14. Germline V CDR1 and CDR2: LNHDA, SQIVND (reference sequence). This CDR3 comprises 18 residues. The CDR3 DNA sequence: TGTGCCAGAGACAGGGGGCCATCTACCTACTACTATAATTCACCCCTCCACTTT. This translates into CARDRGPSTYYYNSPLHF.

This clonotype was observed a handful of times. The V and J genes are TRBV30 and TRBJ1-1; D possibly corresponds to TRBD1 (5 bases). Germline V gene sequence: CDR1 GTSNPN, CDR2 SVGIG (reference sequence). The V end was cut by 4 bases, the J end by 1 base, with 16 bases between. The CDR3 has 15 residues. CDR3 nucleotide sequence: TGTGCCTGGACCCTCAAGGGACGGAAGAACACTGAAGCTTTCTTT. Translated: CAWTLKGRKNTEAFF.

As DNA, the CDR3 is TGTGCCAGCAGTGACAGGCCGGAGGGGTTCTATGGCTACACCTTC. This sequence encodes CASSDRPEGFYGYTF. The V and J genes are TRBV6-6 and TRBJ1-2; the D gene is possibly TRBD1 (6 bases). V dropped 5 bases and J dropped 4 bases, with 17 bases sitting between them. Germline V gene lookup returns CDR1 MNHNY and CDR2 SVGAGI (reference sequence). This CDR3 has 15 residues.

J is TRBJ1-5 and V is TRBV5-6, with 7 bases lining up with TRBD1. V dropped 4 bases and J dropped 5; count of bases not matched to a gene: 9. Germline CDR1 reads SGHDT; CDR2 reads YYEEEE. This CDR3 has 15 residues. DNA for the CDR3: TGTGCCAGCAGCAAACGGGGCACAGGGGATCAGCCCCAGCATTTT. Translating it yields CASSKRGTGDQPQHF.

The chain uses TRBV7-6 and TRBJ2-2; 10 nucleotides line up with TRBD1. J lost 4 bases, V lost 5 bases, and 16 bases had no gene match. The CDR3 extends over 19 amino acids. In germline, CDR1 is SGHVS, CDR2 FNYEAQ. CDR3 residues: CASSPTGITGQGTTGELFF. As DNA, the CDR3 is TGTGCCAGCAGCCCTACGGGGATTACGGGACAGGGGACCACCGGGGAGCTGTTTTTT.

The rearrangement uses TRBV24-1 and TRBJ2-7; D gene uncertain. V dropped 6 bases and J dropped 0 bases, with 5 bases sitting between them. Looked up from germline, CDR1 is KGHDR and CDR2 is SFDVKD. The CDR3 totals 12 residues. CDR3 residues: CATSSHSYEQYF. Here the CDR3 DNA reads TGTGCCACCAGTAGCCACTCCTACGAGCAGTACTTC.

This clonotype was seen a handful of times. The V call is TRBV27, the J call TRBJ2-5; 16 bases are shared with TRBD2. The CDR3 has 16 amino acids. V was clipped by 2 bases and J by 5 bases; unmatched bases: 2. Germline CDR1 MNHEY, CDR2 SMNVEV (reference sequence). CDR3 nucleotide sequence: TGTGCCAGCAGTTTAGTGGGACTAGCGGGAGGGGAGACCCAGTACTTC. Residues: CASSLVGLAGGETQYF.